This is a list of T cell receptor beta chains from one sample in a study of T cell responses to AZD1222 COVID-19 vaccine. TCRdb keeps only in-frame clones here, not all; method: immunoSEQ multiplex PCR. The table shows around 110,000 clones, with around 92% occurring only once. The source was peripheral blood, collected on day 0 of AZD1222 vaccination. The receptors shown here come from an adult in good health. Each CDR3 is given with its conserved first and last residue. D genes are given only for firm matches. Only part of the rows carry a size: once, few, many, or a class if the clone is expanded.

>TRBV11-3|.|TRBJ2-3|.
TGTGCCAGCAGCTCCTCCGGGCCCCGAAAGCAAGATACGCAGTATTTT
CASSSSGPRKQDTQYF
>TRBV5-6|.|TRBJ2-7|.
TGTGCCAGCGGCCCCAGCTACGAGCAGTACTTC
CASGPSYEQYF
>TRBV9|.|TRBJ1-2|.
TGTGCCAGCAGCGTAGGACAGATGGATGGCTACACCTTC
CASSVGQMDGYTF
>TRBV11-3|few|TRBJ2-1|TRBD2
TGTGCCAGCAGCCAGGGGACTAGCGGGAGGGTGAATGAGCAGTTCTTC
CASSQGTSGRVNEQFF
>TRBV29-1|.|TRBJ2-2|.
TGCAGCGTAGGACGGAGCAACACCGGGGAGCTGTTTTTT
CSVGRSNTGELFF
>TRBV6-6|.|TRBJ1-5|.
TGTGCCAGCAGTTACTCGCTAGGGGGGGACGAGCCCCAGCATTTT
CASSYSLGGDEPQHF
>TRBV19|.|TRBJ1-2|.
TGTGCCAGTAACCTGGCAGGGAACTATGGCTACACCTTC
CASNLAGNYGYTF
>TRBV27|.|TRBJ2-7|.
TGTGCCAGCAGTCCCTTTGGGGGGACCTACGAGCAGTACTTC
CASSPFGGTYEQYF
>TRBV6-5|.|TRBJ1-2|.
TGTGCCAGCAGTTACCTGGGCGCCTATGGCTACACCTTC
CASSYLGAYGYTF
>TRBV7-9|once|TRBJ2-4|TRBD1
TGTGCCAGCAGCTTGGGACAGGTCCCCGAATGGGGAAACATTCAGTACTTC
CASSLGQVPEWGNIQYF
>TRBV30|.|TRBJ2-7|.
TGTGCCTGGAGTGTCCCGGGCTACGAGCAGTACTTC
CAWSVPGYEQYF
>TRBV6-6|once|TRBJ2-5|.
TGTGCCAGCAGTCTAGGAGGCCAGATACAAGAGACCCAGTACTTC
CASSLGGQIQETQYF
>TRBV3-1/TRBV3-2|.|TRBJ1-1|.
TGTGCCAGCAGTCAAAGTGGAACGGGGACTGAAGCTTTCTTT
CASSQSGTGTEAFF
>TRBV12-3/TRBV12-4|.|TRBJ1-5|.
TGTGCCAGCAGTTTACAGAGCAATCAGCCCCAGCATTTT
CASSLQSNQPQHF
>TRBV28|.|TRBJ1-1|.
TGTGCCAGCAGGGAAGGGGGTTTGTTGGGCACTGAAGCTTTCTTT
CASREGGLLGTEAFF
>TRBV29-1|once|TRBJ1-1|.
TGCAGCGTTCGGGCCCCCCTCGGAGCTTTCTTT
CSVRAPLGAFF
>TRBV7-3|.|TRBJ1-6|.
TGTGCCAGCAGACGGGGAGGTTATAATTCACCCCTCCACTTT
CASRRGGYNSPLHF
>TRBV28|.|TRBJ2-2|.
TGTGCCAGCAGCCAGCAGGACCCGGGGACCGGGGAGCTGTTTTTT
CASSQQDPGTGELFF
>TRBV18|.|TRBJ2-3|TRBD2
TGTGCCAGCTCACCGACTCCCTTGGGACTAGCGGGACTTAGCACAGATACGCAGTATTTT
CASSPTPLGLAGLSTDTQYF
>TRBV6-5|.|TRBJ2-1|TRBD1
TGTGCCAGCAGTTACCTACAGGGGGCCCCCTACAATGAGCAGTTCTTC
CASSYLQGAPYNEQFF
>TRBV6-5|.|TRBJ1-2|TRBD1
TGTGCCAGCAGTTACTGGGGACAGGGGAAGGGCTATGGCTACACCTTC
CASSYWGQGKGYGYTF
>TRBV12-3/TRBV12-4|.|TRBJ2-2|.
TGTGCCAGCACCTCCTTAGGTACCGGGGAGCTGTTTTTT
CASTSLGTGELFF
>TRBV5-6|.|TRBJ1-2|TRBD1
TGTGCCAGCAGCTTGGCTGTGCTCCGGGACAGGAGTGGCTACACCTTC
CASSLAVLRDRSGYTF
>TRBV13|.|TRBJ2-5|TRBD1
TGTGCCAGCAGCTCCCGACAGGGGGCAGGAGAGACCCAGTACTTC
CASSSRQGAGETQYF
>TRBV19|.|TRBJ1-5|TRBD1
TGTGCCAGTAGTCCCACAGGGGCGAACAATCAGCCCCAGCATTTT
CASSPTGANNQPQHF
>TRBV5-1|.|TRBJ2-2|TRBD2
TGCGCCAGCCACTATCTTGTAGCGGGACCAGCCGGTGGCGGGGAGCTGTTTTTT
CASHYLVAGPAGGGELFF
>TRBV2|.|TRBJ1-1|TRBD1
TGTGCCAGCACTCTGGACAGGGCGGCCGCTGAAGCTTTCTTT
CASTLDRAAAEAFF
>TRBV5-1|.|TRBJ1-2|.
TGCGCCAGCAGCTTGGAGGGCAGGGGAGATAACTATGGCTACACCTTC
CASSLEGRGDNYGYTF
>TRBV6-5|.|TRBJ2-5|.
TGTGCCAGCAGTTATACGCCTTTTTCGGAGACCCAGTACTTC
CASSYTPFSETQYF
>TRBV28|.|TRBJ2-7|.
TGTGCCAGCAGGGAGTCGGCCTACGAGCAGTACTTC
CASRESAYEQYF
>TRBV19|.|TRBJ2-1|TRBD2
TGTGCCAGTAGTATTTCGGGACTAGGGAACAATGAGCAGTTCTTC
CASSISGLGNNEQFF
>TRBV6-6|.|TRBJ1-5|.
TGTGCCAGCGTCCGTGATGGGCAGGGACCTTATCAGCCCCAGCATTTT
CASVRDGQGPYQPQHF
>TRBV9|.|TRBJ2-1|TRBD2
TGTGCCAGCAGCGAGTGGGGTTGGGGGGGCAATGAGCAGTTCTTC
CASSEWGWGGNEQFF
>TRBV2|.|TRBJ1-5|.
TGTGCCAGCAGTGACACAGGGAGGCATCAGCCCCAGCATTTT
CASSDTGRHQPQHF
>TRBV25-1|.|TRBJ1-3|TRBD1
TGTGCCAGCAGATTGACAGGGGGCTCTGGAAACACCATATATTTT
CASRLTGGSGNTIYF
>TRBV28|.|TRBJ2-4|.
TGTGCCAGCAGTAGAGGGCCCGGGAACATTCAGTACTTC
CASSRGPGNIQYF
>TRBV4-1|.|TRBJ1-2|.
TGCGCCAGCAGCCAAGACCTCAGGGATGGCTACACCTTC
CASSQDLRDGYTF
>TRBV5-1|.|TRBJ1-1|.
TGCGCCAGCATAGGACAGATAAACACTGAAGCTTTCTTT
CASIGQINTEAFF